This T cell receptor beta chain appears in the sequencing data of a study of CXCR3-negative and CXCR3-positive naive CD8 T cells. Whole-study findings and limits: Both naive subsets had comparably high diversity; memory CD8+ cells much lower. With CXCR3 expression partially decreased after cryopreservation, most assays relied on fresh PBMCs. Hydrophobicity of TRB CDR3s was greater in CXCR3-positive naive cells than in CXCR3-negative naive cells.

The libraries of TRB cDNA were constructed through 5' RACE using UMI labels. TCRdb re-called the 5' RACE reads and catalogs CDR3 proteins one per entry, DNA excluded. This sample's clone table lists 100,000 to 150,000 distinct CDR3 sequences. Naive CD8+ T cells displayed a CD45RO-CCR7+CD27+CD95- phenotype. Regarding this clonotype: Its antigen is currently unknown.

CDR1 and CDR2 from the germline V gene are SQVTM and ANQGSEA. There are 12 residues in the CDR3. This chain connects TRBV29-1 to TRBJ1-1; TCRdb calls TRBD1, which cannot be checked without DNA. Sequenced material: naive CXCR3- CD8+ T cells from blood. As for subset: CD45RO-CCR7+CD27+CD95- naive CD8+ T cells lacking CXCR3 (TNR3-). The sequence was collected from a human donor in good health. Some clones in this sample may be carry-over from other donors' samples. This chain's CDR3 is CSARTLNTEAFF.